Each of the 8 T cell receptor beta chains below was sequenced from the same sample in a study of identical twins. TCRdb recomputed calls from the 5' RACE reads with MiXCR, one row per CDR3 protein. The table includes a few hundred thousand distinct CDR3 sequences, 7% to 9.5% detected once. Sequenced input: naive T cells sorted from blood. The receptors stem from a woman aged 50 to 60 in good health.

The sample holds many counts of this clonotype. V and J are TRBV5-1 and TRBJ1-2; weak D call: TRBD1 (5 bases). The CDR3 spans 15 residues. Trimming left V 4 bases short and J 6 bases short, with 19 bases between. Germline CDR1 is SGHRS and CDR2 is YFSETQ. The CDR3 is CASSTNWGGGDGYTF. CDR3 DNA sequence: TGCGCCAGCAGCACGAATTGGGGCGGCGGTGATGGCTACACCTTC.

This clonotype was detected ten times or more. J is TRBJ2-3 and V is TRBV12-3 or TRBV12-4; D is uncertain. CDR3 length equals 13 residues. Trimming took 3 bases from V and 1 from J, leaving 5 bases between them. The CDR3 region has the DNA TGTGCCAGCAGTTTCTACCGCACAGATACGCAGTATTTT. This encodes CASSFYRTDTQYF.

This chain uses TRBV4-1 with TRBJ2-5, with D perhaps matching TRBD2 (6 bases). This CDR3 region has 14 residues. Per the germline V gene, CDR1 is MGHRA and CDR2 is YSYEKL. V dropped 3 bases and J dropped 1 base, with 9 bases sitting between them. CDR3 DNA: TGCGCCAGCAGCCAGGGGGAGGCCCAAGAGACCCAGTACTTC. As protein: CASSQGEAQETQYF.

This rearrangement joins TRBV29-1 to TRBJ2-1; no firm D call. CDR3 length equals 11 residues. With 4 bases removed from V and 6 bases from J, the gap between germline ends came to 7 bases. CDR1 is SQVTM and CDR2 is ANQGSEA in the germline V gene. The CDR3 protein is CSVVFPNEQFF. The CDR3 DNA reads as TGCAGCGTTGTTTTCCCCAATGAGCAGTTCTTC.

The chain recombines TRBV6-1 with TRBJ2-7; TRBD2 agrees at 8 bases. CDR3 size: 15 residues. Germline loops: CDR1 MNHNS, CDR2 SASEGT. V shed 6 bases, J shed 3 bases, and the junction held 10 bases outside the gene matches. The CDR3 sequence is CASSSLAGLNYEQYV. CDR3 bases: TGTGCCAGCAGCAGTTTAGCGGGGCTAAACTACGAGCAGTACGTC.

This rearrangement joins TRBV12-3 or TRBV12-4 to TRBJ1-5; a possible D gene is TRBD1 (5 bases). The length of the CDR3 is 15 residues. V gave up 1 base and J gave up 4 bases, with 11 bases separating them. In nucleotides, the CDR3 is TGTGCCAGCAGTTTAGGGGGACTGGATAATCAGCCCCAGCATTTT. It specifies CASSLGGLDNQPQHF.

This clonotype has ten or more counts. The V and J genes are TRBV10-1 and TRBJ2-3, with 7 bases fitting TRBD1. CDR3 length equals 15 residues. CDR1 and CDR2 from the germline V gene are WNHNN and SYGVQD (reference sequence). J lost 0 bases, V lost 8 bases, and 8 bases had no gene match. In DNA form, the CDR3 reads TGCGCCAGCTCTCTCGGGACAGCTAGCACAGATACGCAGTATTTT. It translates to CASSLGTASTDTQYF.

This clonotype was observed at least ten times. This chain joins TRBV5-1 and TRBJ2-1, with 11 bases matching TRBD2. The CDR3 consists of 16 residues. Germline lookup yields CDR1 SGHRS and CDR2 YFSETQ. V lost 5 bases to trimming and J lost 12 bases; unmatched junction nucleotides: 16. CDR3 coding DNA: TGCGCCAGCAGGGAATTCGCCTCTATAGCGGGAGGGGGGCAGTTCTTC. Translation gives CASREFASIAGGGQFF.